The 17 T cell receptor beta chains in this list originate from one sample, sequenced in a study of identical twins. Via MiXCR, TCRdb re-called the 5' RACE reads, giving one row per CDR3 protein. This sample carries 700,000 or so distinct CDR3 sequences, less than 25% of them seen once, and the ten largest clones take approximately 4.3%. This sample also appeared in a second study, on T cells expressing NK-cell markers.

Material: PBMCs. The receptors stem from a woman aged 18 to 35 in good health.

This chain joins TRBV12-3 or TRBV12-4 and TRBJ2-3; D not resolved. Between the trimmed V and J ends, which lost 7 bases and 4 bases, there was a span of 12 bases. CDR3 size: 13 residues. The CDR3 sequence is CASTQAGPDTQYF. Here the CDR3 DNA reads TGTGCCAGCACCCAGGCAGGTCCAGATACGCAGTATTTT.

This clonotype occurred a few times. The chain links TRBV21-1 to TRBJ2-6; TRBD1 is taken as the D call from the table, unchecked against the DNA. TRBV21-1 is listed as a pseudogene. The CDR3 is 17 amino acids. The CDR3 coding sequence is TGTGCCAGCGGGGACAGGGGGATCGGGTCTGGGGCCAACGTCCTGACTTTC. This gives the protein CASGDRGIGSGANVLTF.

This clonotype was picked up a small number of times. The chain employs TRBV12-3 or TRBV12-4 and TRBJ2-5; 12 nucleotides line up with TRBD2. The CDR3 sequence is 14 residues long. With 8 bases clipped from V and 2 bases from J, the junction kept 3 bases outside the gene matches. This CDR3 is CASGTSGYQETQYF. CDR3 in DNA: TGTGCCAGCGGGACTAGCGGGTATCAAGAGACCCAGTACTTC.

The CDR3 DNA is TGTGCCAGTAGTCAGGACAGGGGCCAACTCGGTGCCGTCCTGACTTTC. Translated: CASSQDRGQLGAVLTF. The chain combines TRBV19 with TRBJ2-6; 9 positions agree with TRBD1. The V segment lost 5 bases and the J segment 12 bases; nucleotides outside the gene matches: 14. The CDR3 totals 16 residues. From germline, CDR1 is LNHDA and CDR2 SQIVND (reference sequence).

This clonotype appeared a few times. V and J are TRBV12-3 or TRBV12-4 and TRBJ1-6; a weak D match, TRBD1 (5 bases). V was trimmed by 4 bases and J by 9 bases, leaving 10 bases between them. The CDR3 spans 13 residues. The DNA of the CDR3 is TGTGCCAGCAGTTCCAGGGAGAGTTCACCCCTCCACTTT. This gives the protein CASSSRESSPLHF.

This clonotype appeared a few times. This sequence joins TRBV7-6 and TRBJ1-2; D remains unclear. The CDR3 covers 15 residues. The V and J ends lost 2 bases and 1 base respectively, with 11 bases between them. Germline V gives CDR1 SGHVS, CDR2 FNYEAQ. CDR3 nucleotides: TGTGCCAGCAGCTTACTAGGGTCTGATAACTATGGCTACACCTTC. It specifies CASSLLGSDNYGYTF.

The CDR3 region has the DNA TGCAGTGCTGGGGACAGCTCCTTCAATCAGCCCCAGCATTTT. Amino acid sequence: CSAGDSSFNQPQHF. The chain employs TRBV20-1 and TRBJ1-5; TRBD1 matches at 7 bases. The CDR3 has 14 amino acids. The V gene end was trimmed by 5 bases and the J gene end by 3 bases; junction bases not matched to a gene: 7. Per germline, CDR1 DFQATT and CDR2 SNEGSKA (reference sequence).

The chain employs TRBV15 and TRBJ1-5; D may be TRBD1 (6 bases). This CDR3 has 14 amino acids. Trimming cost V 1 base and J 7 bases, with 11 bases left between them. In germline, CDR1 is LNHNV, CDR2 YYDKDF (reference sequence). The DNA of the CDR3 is TGTGCCACCAGCAGAGGAGGGGGTGGCCAGCCCCAGCATTTT. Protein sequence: CATSRGGGGQPQHF.

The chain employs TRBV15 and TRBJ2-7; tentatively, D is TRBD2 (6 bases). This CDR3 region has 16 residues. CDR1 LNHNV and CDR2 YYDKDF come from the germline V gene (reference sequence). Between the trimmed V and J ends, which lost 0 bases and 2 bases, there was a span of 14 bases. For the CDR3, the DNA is TGTGCCACCAGCAGAGATAGGGCGGGATCAGCCTACGAGCAGTACTTC. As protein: CATSRDRAGSAYEQYF.

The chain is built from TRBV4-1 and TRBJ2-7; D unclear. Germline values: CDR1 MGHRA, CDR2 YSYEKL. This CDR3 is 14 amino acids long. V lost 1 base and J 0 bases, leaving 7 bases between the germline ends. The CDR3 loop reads CASSQGATSYEQYF. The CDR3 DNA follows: TGCGCCAGCAGCCAAGGGGCCACCTCCTACGAGCAGTACTTC.

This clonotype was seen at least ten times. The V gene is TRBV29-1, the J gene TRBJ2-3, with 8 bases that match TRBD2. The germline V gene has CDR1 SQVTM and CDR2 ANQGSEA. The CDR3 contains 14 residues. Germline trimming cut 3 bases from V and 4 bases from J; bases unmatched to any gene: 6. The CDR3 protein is CSVDAAGAPDTQYF. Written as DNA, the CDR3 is TGCAGCGTTGACGCAGCGGGAGCCCCAGATACGCAGTATTTT.

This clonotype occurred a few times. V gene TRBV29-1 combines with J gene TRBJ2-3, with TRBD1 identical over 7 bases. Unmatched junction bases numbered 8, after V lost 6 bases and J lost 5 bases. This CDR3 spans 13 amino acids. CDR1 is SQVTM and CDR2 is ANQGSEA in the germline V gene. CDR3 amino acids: CSVEQGMGDTQYF. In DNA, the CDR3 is TGCAGCGTCGAACAGGGGATGGGAGATACGCAGTATTTT.

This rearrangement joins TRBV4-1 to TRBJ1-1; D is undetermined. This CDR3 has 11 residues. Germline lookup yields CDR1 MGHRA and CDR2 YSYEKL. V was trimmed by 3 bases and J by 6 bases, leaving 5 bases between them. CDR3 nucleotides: TGCGCCAGCAGCCACTCTGCTGAAGCTTTCTTT. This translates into CASSHSAEAFF.

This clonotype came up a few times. The chain's CDR3 is CASGLVRWSGAQYEQYF. CDR3 nucleotide sequence: TGTGCTAGTGGTTTGGTACGGTGGTCCGGGGCCCAATACGAGCAGTACTTC. The V call is TRBV12-5, the J call TRBJ2-7, with D perhaps TRBD1 or TRBD2 (5 bases each). Trimming cost V 0 bases and J 4 bases, with 19 bases left between them. The CDR3 runs 17 residues. The germline gives CDR1 LGHNT, CDR2 FRNRAP.

The CDR3 loop is CATTQAGRGQEPQHF. DNA for the CDR3: TGTGCCACCACCCAAGCAGGGAGGGGACAGGAGCCCCAGCATTTT. The genes are TRBV3-1 and TRBJ1-5; 8 nucleotides align to TRBD1. Germline V gives CDR1 LGHDT, CDR2 YNNKEL (reference sequence). V shed 10 bases and J 8 bases; nucleotides not matched to a gene: 16. The CDR3 runs to 15 residues.

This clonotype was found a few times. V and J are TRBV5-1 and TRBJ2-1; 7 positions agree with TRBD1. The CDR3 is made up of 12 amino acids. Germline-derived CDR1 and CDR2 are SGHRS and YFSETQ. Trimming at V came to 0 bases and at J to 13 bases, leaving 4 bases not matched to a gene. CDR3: CASSLAGTAQFF. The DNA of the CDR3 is TGCGCCAGCAGCTTGGCTGGGACAGCTCAGTTCTTC.

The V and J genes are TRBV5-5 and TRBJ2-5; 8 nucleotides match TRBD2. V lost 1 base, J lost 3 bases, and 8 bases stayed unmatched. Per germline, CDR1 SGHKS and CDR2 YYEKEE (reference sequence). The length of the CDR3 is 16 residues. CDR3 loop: CASSLTIGRAEETQYF. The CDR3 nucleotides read TGTGCCAGCAGCTTGACGATCGGGAGGGCTGAAGAGACCCAGTACTTC.